A single sample gave rise to the 30 T cell receptor beta chains below, sequenced in a study of blood T cell repertoires in COVID-19 (dated by TCRdb to the early 2020s). Receptor libraries were prepared by the immunoSEQ multiplex PCR assay. The immuneACCESS repertoire file appears here via TCRdb, limited to in-frame rearrangements. These files lack a portion of the clones; in checked studies, under half of the deficit traces to unresolved V genes, and the cause of the others is not known. This sample comprises roughly 60,000 clones, roughly 83% of them detected only once. The ten largest clones capture about 15% of the sample. Sequencing used peripheral blood. The source of these receptors is a man aged 55 to 70 with COVID-19, enrolled during active disease.

This clone is a singleton in its sample. The chain's CDR3 is CASSKSGARVKPQHF. CDR3 DNA: TGTGCCAGTAGTAAATCTGGAGCACGGGTGAAGCCCCAGCATTTT. The chain has TRBV19 and TRBJ1-5; no definite D call. The CDR3 is made up of 15 amino acids. The germline gives CDR1 LNHDA, CDR2 SQIVND (reference sequence). V was cut by 4 bases and J by 8 bases, with 18 bases left in between. Together with reference TRBV19 and TRBJ1-5, the CDR3 gives the full variable domain: DGGITQSPKYLFRKEGQNVTLSCEQNLNHDAMYWYRQDPGQGLRLIYYSQIVNDFQKGDIAEGYSVSREKKESFPLTVTSAQKNPTAFYLCASSKSGARVKPQHFGDGTRLSIL.

This clone was observed a single time. This rearrangement joins TRBV12-5 to TRBJ1-5; 9 bases line up with TRBD1. Trimming cost V 4 bases and J 7 bases; bases outside gene matches: 5. Germline assignment: CDR1 LGHNT and CDR2 FRNRAP. This CDR3 is 14 amino acids long. The DNA for the CDR3 is TGTGCTAGTGGTTCCTGGACAGGGGAACAGCCCCAGCATTTT. It codes for CASGSWTGEQPQHF.

This clone was seen just once. The rearrangement uses TRBV7-2 and TRBJ1-1; 7 nucleotides match TRBD1. Germline V gene lookup returns CDR1 SGHTA and CDR2 FQGNSA. This CDR3 is 14 amino acids long. V lost 4 bases, J lost 5 bases, and 7 bases stayed unmatched. The CDR3, as DNA: TGTGCCAGCAGCTACGACAGGGTAGGAACTGAAGCTTTCTTT. Translation gives CASSYDRVGTEAFF.

The chain has TRBV11-2 and TRBJ1-1; D might be TRBD1 (5 bases). Trimming took 4 bases from V and 4 from J, leaving 10 bases between them. This CDR3 has 13 residues. The V gene's germline CDR1 is SGHAT and CDR2 FQNNGV. The CDR3 region has the DNA TGTGCCAGCAGCTCAGGGCGTGGCACTGAAGCTTTCTTT. Protein product: CASSSGRGTEAFF. The variable domain in full, with the rest retrieved from reference TRBV11-2 and TRBJ1-1, is EAGVAQSPRYKIIEKRQSVAFWCNPISGHATLYWYQQILGQGPKLLIQFQNNGVVDDSQLPKDRFSAERLKGVDSTLKIQPAKLEDSAVYLCASSSGRGTEAFFGQGTRLTVV.

This clone was detected only once. The V and J genes are TRBV18 and TRBJ2-7, with TRBD2 matching over 10 bases. The CDR3 has 15 amino acids. Trimming removed 0 bases from V and 6 bases from J; junction bases left unmatched: 5. Germline loops: CDR1 KGHSH, CDR2 LQKENI. The CDR3 spells CASSPPSLAGTEQYF. In DNA, the CDR3 is TGTGCCAGCTCACCACCCTCACTAGCGGGGACCGAGCAGTACTTC. Using reference TRBV18 and TRBJ2-7 for the parts outside the CDR3, the full variable domain is NAGVMQNPRHLVRRRGQEARLRCSPMKGHSHVYWYRQLPEEGLKFMVYLQKENIIDESGMPKERFSAEFPKEGPSILRIQQVVRGDSAAYFCASSPPSLAGTEQYFGPGTRLTVT.

The CDR3, as DNA: TGTGCCAGCAGCTTAGTAACCTACGAGCAGTACTTC. It is translated as CASSLVTYEQYF. The chain has TRBV7-9 and TRBJ2-7; D not resolved. The germline V and J ends were trimmed by 1 base and 2 bases, with 3 bases remaining between them. The V gene's germline CDR1 is SEHNR and CDR2 FQNEAQ (reference sequence). The CDR3 covers 12 residues.

This clone was found a few times. The chain is built from TRBV2 and TRBJ2-1; TRBD2 matches at 8 bases. The CDR3 length is 17 residues. CDR1 is SNHLY, CDR2 FYNNEI, per germline. V shed 3 bases, J shed 7 bases, and the junction held 14 bases outside the gene matches. Written as DNA, the CDR3 is TGTGCCAGCAGTGAGGGCAGCGGGGGAGACGGCAATAATGAGCAGTTCTTC. Encoded protein: CASSEGSGGDGNNEQFF.

The chain employs TRBV6-6 and TRBJ1-4, with a weak D call TRBD1 (5 bases). The CDR3 loop spans 14 amino acids. V lost 0 bases and J lost 8, with 10 bases in between. CDR1 and CDR2 from the germline V gene are MNHNY and SVGAGI (reference sequence). CDR3 region: CASSYSGVREKLFF. DNA of the CDR3: TGTGCCAGCAGTTACTCAGGGGTTAGGGAAAAACTGTTTTTT.

This clone came up once. The V gene is TRBV5-1, the J gene TRBJ2-1, with 12 positions matching TRBD2. The CDR3 spans 14 residues. Germline V CDR1 and CDR2: SGHRS, YFSETQ. V was clipped by 6 bases and J by 6 bases; unmatched bases: 4. DNA for the CDR3: TGCGCCAGCACCCTGACTAGCGGGAGCAATGAGCAGTTCTTC. The encoded protein is CASTLTSGSNEQFF.

This chain connects TRBV9 to TRBJ2-2, with TRBD1 matching over 11 bases. V trimming: 4 bases; J trimming: 4 bases; junction bases outside the gene matches: 6. The CDR3 has 16 residues. Germline CDR1 and CDR2: SGDLS and YYNGEE. The CDR3 DNA follows: TGTGCCAGCAGCCCCGGACAGGGGGCCGGCACCGGGGAGCTGTTTTTT. As protein: CASSPGQGAGTGELFF. Based on the CDR3 plus reference TRBV9 and TRBJ2-2, the full variable domain is DSGVTQTPKHLITATGQRVTLRCSPRSGDLSVYWYQQSLDQGLQFLIQYYNGEERAKGNILERFSAQQFPDLHSELNLSSLELGDSALYFCASSPGQGAGTGELFFGEGSRLTVL.

The chain employs TRBV27 and TRBJ2-2; TRBD1 is a possible D gene (6 bases). Germline-derived CDR1 and CDR2 are MNHEY and SMNVEV (reference sequence). Trimming took 7 bases from V and 7 from J, leaving 28 bases between them. This CDR3 is 18 amino acids long. The CDR3 protein is CASTKLPRTGLLDGELFF. The CDR3, as DNA: TGTGCCAGCACTAAACTCCCCCGAACAGGGCTACTTGACGGGGAGCTGTTTTTT.

This clone has just one count. This chain links TRBV6-6 with TRBJ2-1, with 7 nucleotides matching TRBD2. The CDR3 extends over 16 amino acids. V trimming: 6 bases; J trimming: 1 base; junction bases outside the gene matches: 9. Germline CDR1 MNHNY, CDR2 SVGAGI (reference sequence). CDR3 nucleotide sequence: TGTGCCAGCAGGTCCCCCCGGGGGGATTCCTACAATGAGCAGTTCTTC. Translating gives CASRSPRGDSYNEQFF.

This chain uses TRBV10-3 with TRBJ2-7, with 9 bases lining up with TRBD1. V lost 5 bases and J lost 0; bases outside the gene matches: 5. CDR3 length equals 15 residues. The germline V gene encodes CDR1 ENHRY and CDR2 SYGVKD. In nucleotides, the CDR3 is TGTGCCATCAGTTCCACAGGGGGCGTCTCCTACGAGCAGTACTTC. It translates to CAISSTGGVSYEQYF.

The J gene is TRBJ1-2, the V gene TRBV12-3 or TRBV12-4, with a possible D match to TRBD1 (5 bases). The CDR3 is 13 amino acids. With 6 bases removed from V and 2 bases from J, the gap between germline ends came to 10 bases. CDR3 protein: CASRFRQNYGYTF. The CDR3 DNA sequence: TGTGCCAGCAGGTTTCGACAGAACTATGGCTACACCTTC.

The V and J genes are TRBV6-1 and TRBJ1-5, with TRBD1 identical over 8 bases. The CDR3 sequence is 17 residues long. The V gene's germline CDR1 is MNHNS and CDR2 SASEGT. V was clipped by 1 base and J by 5 bases; unmatched bases: 10. This CDR3 reads CASSEEIGQGLYQPQHF. The CDR3 DNA sequence: TGTGCCAGCAGTGAAGAAATAGGACAGGGTCTATATCAGCCCCAGCATTTT.

The chain links TRBV11-2 to TRBJ2-3; D possibly corresponds to TRBD1 (6 bases). The germline V and J ends were trimmed by 5 bases and 9 bases, with 21 bases remaining between them. The CDR3 runs 15 residues. The germline gives CDR1 SGHAT, CDR2 FQNNGV. The CDR3 nucleotides read TGTGCCAGCAGCCCACGACCGGGACACCATTTGACGCAGTATTTT. Translating it yields CASSPRPGHHLTQYF.

This chain connects TRBV24-1 to TRBJ2-2; 8 positions match TRBD1. The CDR3 consists of 16 residues. Germline values: CDR1 KGHDR, CDR2 SFDVKD. V shed 4 bases and J 7 bases; nucleotides not matched to a gene: 10. The CDR3, as DNA: TGTGCCACCAGTGACACAAGGACAGGGCTGGTCGGGGAGCTGTTTTTT. Its translation: CATSDTRTGLVGELFF.

This clone appeared a few times. The chain joins TRBV6-1 to TRBJ1-1; D unresolved. From germline, CDR1 is MNHNS and CDR2 SASEGT. The CDR3 totals 11 residues. Trimming removed 3 bases from V and 11 bases from J, with 10 bases in between. The CDR3 region is CASSDTFRAFF. As DNA, the CDR3 is TGTGCCAGCAGTGACACCTTCAGGGCTTTCTTT.

V is TRBV19 and J is TRBJ1-5; TRBD1 might be the D (5 bases). The CDR3 totals 15 residues. V gave up 6 bases and J gave up 0 bases, with 12 bases separating them. The germline gives CDR1 LNHDA, CDR2 SQIVND (reference sequence). The CDR3 DNA sequence: TGTGCCAGTAGCCGACAGAAGAATAGCAATCAGCCCCAGCATTTT. Its translation: CASSRQKNSNQPQHF. Filled out from reference TRBV19 and TRBJ1-5, the complete variable domain reads DGGITQSPKYLFRKEGQNVTLSCEQNLNHDAMYWYRQDPGQGLRLIYYSQIVNDFQKGDIAEGYSVSREKKESFPLTVTSAQKNPTAFYLCASSRQKNSNQPQHFGDGTRLSIL.

The genes are TRBV24-1 and TRBJ2-1, with 8 nucleotides matching TRBD2. The trim removed 4 bases at V and 7 bases at J, leaving 17 bases unmatched. The CDR3 has 18 residues. CDR1 is KGHDR and CDR2 is SFDVKD in the germline V gene. The CDR3 nucleotides are TGTGCCACCAGTGACCTCCCGGGACGGGGCTCGGGGGGGAATGAGCAGTTCTTC. It is translated as CATSDLPGRGSGGNEQFF.

V gene TRBV28 combines with J gene TRBJ1-2; D gene unclear. The length of the CDR3 is 12 residues. Germline V lookup: CDR1 MDHEN, CDR2 SYDVKM. V shed 8 bases and J shed 2 bases, with 9 bases lying between them. The CDR3 is CASSPLNYGYTF. The CDR3 DNA reads as TGTGCCAGCTCGCCCCTAAACTATGGCTACACCTTC.

This chain uses TRBV6-1 with TRBJ1-2; 8 bases agree with TRBD1. Germline lookup yields CDR1 MNHNS and CDR2 SASEGT. Germline trimming cut 4 bases from V and 9 bases from J; bases unmatched to any gene: 16. This CDR3 has 16 amino acids. CDR3 sequence (DNA): TGTGCCAGCAGTGGAACATCCGGGACAGGAACGACGAGCTACACCTTC. It codes for CASSGTSGTGTTSYTF.

This chain links TRBV9 with TRBJ1-1; 7 bases agree with TRBD1. Germline V gives CDR1 SGDLS, CDR2 YYNGEE. The length of the CDR3 is 15 residues. The junction had 6 bases not matched to a gene; V was cut back by 0 bases and J by 4 bases. The DNA of the CDR3 is TGTGCCAGCAGCGTAGCTGGGGCAGGGGGCACTGAAGCTTTCTTT. Translating gives CASSVAGAGGTEAFF. Based on the CDR3 plus reference TRBV9 and TRBJ1-1, the full variable domain is DSGVTQTPKHLITATGQRVTLRCSPRSGDLSVYWYQQSLDQGLQFLIQYYNGEERAKGNILERFSAQQFPDLHSELNLSSLELGDSALYFCASSVAGAGGTEAFFGQGTRLTVV.

This chain uses TRBV21-1 with TRBJ1-1; the table's D call TRBD1 went unverified against the DNA. TRBV21-1 is classified as a pseudogene. This CDR3 has 14 amino acids. The DNA of the CDR3 is TGTGCCAGCAGCAAACGGCGGACAGACACTGAAGCTTTCTTT. This translates into CASSKRRTDTEAFF.

The chain couples TRBV5-1 to TRBJ2-2; TRBD1 aligns across 8 bases. CDR3 length equals 17 residues. Germline V CDR1 and CDR2: SGHRS, YFSETQ. The V gene end was trimmed by 5 bases and the J gene end by 7 bases; junction bases not matched to a gene: 16. The CDR3 loop reads CASSPEPGQGGDGELFF. In DNA, the CDR3 is TGCGCCAGCAGTCCCGAGCCTGGACAGGGCGGGGACGGGGAGCTGTTTTTT.

V gene TRBV9 combines with J gene TRBJ2-2, with D possibly matching TRBD1 (6 bases). There are 14 residues in the CDR3. The germline gives CDR1 SGDLS, CDR2 YYNGEE. Trimming removed 7 bases from V and 0 bases from J, with 10 bases in between. The CDR3 region is CASRRGSNTGELFF. The CDR3 bases are TGTGCCAGCCGAAGGGGGTCGAACACCGGGGAGCTGTTTTTT.

This chain's CDR3 is CASSVAGGPLDEQFF. The CDR3 bases are TGTGCCAGCAGTGTAGCGGGGGGGCCTTTGGATGAGCAGTTCTTC. The rearrangement links TRBV6-1 to TRBJ2-1, with 11 nucleotides matching TRBD2. The CDR3 spans 15 residues. Trimming removed 4 bases from V and 8 bases from J; junction bases left unmatched: 7. Germline V CDR1 and CDR2: MNHNS, SASEGT.

The CDR3 protein is CASSFARGNYEQYF. DNA of the CDR3: TGCGCCAGCAGCTTCGCAAGAGGAAACTACGAGCAGTACTTC. The chain employs TRBV5-1 and TRBJ2-7, with D unresolved. V lost 2 bases and J 3 bases, leaving 12 bases between the germline ends. Germline CDR1 SGHRS, CDR2 YFSETQ. The CDR3 totals 14 residues.

The gene calls are TRBV28 and TRBJ2-7, with D perhaps TRBD1 (5 bases). Per the germline V gene, CDR1 is MDHEN and CDR2 is SYDVKM. The V and J ends lost 8 bases and 2 bases respectively, with 16 bases between them. The CDR3 contains 14 residues. The CDR3 region has the DNA TGTGCCAGCGACCCTGGGGCAGGAGCCTACGAGCAGTACTTC. Translation gives CASDPGAGAYEQYF.

The rearrangement uses TRBV5-1 and TRBJ2-1, with D possibly matching TRBD2 (5 bases). The CDR3 loop spans 16 amino acids. Trimming pared 3 bases from V and 7 bases from J, leaving 20 bases between. CDR1 is SGHRS and CDR2 is YFSETQ in the germline V gene. CDR3 region: CASSSSPGVQGNEQFF. CDR3 sequence (DNA): TGCGCCAGCAGCTCGAGCCCCGGGGTGCAAGGGAATGAGCAGTTCTTC.